Reported below is one T cell receptor beta chain. As yet, its antigen is unknown. The data belong to a study of T cell repertoires in cytomegalovirus infection. V shed 5 bases and J 2 bases; nucleotides not matched to a gene: 9. The CDR3 length is 18 residues. TCRdb redid the calling of the reads with MiXCR, one entry per CDR3 protein. The sample carries approximately 270,000 distinct CDR3 sequences, roughly a fifth recorded once. The chain is built from TRBV12-3 or TRBV12-4 and TRBJ2-1; 13 bases line up with TRBD2. The TCR originated in a human donor in good health (CMV status not recorded). Some clones in this sample may be carry-over from other donors' samples. The starting material was cultured PBMCs, obtained from culture after CMV antigen stimulation. CDR3 in amino acids: CASSPGLAGLGAYNEQFF. The CDR3 bases are TGTGCCAGCAGTCCGGGACTAGCGGGATTGGGGGCCTACAATGAGCAGTTCTTC.